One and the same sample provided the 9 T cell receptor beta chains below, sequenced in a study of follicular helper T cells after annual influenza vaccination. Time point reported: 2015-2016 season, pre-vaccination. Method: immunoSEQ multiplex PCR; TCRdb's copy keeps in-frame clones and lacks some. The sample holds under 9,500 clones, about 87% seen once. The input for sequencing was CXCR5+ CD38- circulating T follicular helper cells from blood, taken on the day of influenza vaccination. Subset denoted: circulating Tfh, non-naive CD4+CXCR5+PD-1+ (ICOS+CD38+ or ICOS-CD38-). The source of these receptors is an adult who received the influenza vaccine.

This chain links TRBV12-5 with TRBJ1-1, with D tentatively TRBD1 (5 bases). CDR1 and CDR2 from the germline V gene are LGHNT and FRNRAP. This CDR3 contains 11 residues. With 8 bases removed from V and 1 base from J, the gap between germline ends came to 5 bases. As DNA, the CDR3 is TGTGCTAGTCAGGGGAACACTGAAGCTTTCTTT. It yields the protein CASQGNTEAFF. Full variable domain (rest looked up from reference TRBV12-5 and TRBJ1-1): DARVTQTPRHKVTEMGQEVTMRCQPILGHNTVFWYRQTMMQGLELLAYFRNRAPLDDSGMPKDRFSAEMPDATLATLKIQPSEPRDSAVYFCASQGNTEAFFGQGTRLTVV.

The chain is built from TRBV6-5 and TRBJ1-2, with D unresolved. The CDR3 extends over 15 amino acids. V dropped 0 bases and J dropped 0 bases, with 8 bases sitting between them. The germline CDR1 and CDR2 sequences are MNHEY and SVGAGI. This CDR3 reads CASSYSISSNYGYTF. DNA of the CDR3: TGTGCCAGCAGTTACTCGATCTCGTCTAACTATGGCTACACCTTC.

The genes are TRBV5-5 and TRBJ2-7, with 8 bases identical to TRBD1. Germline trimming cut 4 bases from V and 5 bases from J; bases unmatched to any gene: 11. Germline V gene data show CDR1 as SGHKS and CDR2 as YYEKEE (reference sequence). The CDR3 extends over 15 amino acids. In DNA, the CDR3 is TGTGCCAGCAGCACCGACAGGGGTGAATTTGACGAGCAGTACTTC. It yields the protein CASSTDRGEFDEQYF.

CDR3 bases: TGTGCCAGCAGTACCGGACTAGCGGGGTTGGTTACGCAGTATTTT. Its translation: CASSTGLAGLVTQYF. The chain couples TRBV6-5 to TRBJ2-3; 12 positions agree with TRBD2. The germline V gene encodes CDR1 MNHEY and CDR2 SVGAGI. Trimming took 5 bases from V and 8 from J; bases not matched to a gene: 8. The CDR3 contains 15 residues.

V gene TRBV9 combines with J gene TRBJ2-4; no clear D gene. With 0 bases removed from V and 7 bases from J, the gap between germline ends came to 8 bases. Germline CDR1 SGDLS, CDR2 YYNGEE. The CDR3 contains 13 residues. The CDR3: CASSVGLSNIQYF. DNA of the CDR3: TGTGCCAGCAGCGTAGGTCTATCTAACATTCAGTACTTC.

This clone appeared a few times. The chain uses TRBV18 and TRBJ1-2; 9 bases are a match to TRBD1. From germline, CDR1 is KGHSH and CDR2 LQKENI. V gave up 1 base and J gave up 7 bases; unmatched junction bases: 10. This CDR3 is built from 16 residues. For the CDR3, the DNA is TGTGCCAGCTCACCACTTTCGGGACAGGGACATAGTGGCTACACCTTC. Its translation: CASSPLSGQGHSGYTF.

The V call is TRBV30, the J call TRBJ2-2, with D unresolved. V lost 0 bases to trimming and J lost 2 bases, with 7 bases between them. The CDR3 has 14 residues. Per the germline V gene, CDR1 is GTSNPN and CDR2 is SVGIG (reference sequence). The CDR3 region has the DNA TGTGCCTGGAGTGTACGGTCCAACACCGGGGAGCTGTTTTTT. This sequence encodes CAWSVRSNTGELFF.

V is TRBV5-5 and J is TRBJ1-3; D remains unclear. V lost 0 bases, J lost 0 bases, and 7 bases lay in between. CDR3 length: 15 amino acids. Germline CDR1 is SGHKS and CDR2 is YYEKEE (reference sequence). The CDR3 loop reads CASSLAPHSGNTIYF. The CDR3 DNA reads TGTGCCAGCAGCTTGGCTCCACACTCTGGAAACACCATATATTTT.

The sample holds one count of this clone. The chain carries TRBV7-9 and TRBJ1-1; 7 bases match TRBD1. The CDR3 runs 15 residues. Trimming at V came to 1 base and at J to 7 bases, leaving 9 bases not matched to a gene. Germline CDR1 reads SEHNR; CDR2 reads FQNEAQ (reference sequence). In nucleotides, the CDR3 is TGTGCCAGCAGCTTAGGTTTGACAGGGAAAGATGAAGCTTTCTTT. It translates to CASSLGLTGKDEAFF. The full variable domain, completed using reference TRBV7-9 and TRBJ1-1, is DTGVSQNPRHKITKRGQNVTFRCDPISEHNRLYWYRQTLGQGPEFLTYFQNEAQLEKSRLLSDRFSAERPKGSFSTLEIQRTEQGDSAMYLCASSLGLTGKDEAFFGQGTRLTVV.